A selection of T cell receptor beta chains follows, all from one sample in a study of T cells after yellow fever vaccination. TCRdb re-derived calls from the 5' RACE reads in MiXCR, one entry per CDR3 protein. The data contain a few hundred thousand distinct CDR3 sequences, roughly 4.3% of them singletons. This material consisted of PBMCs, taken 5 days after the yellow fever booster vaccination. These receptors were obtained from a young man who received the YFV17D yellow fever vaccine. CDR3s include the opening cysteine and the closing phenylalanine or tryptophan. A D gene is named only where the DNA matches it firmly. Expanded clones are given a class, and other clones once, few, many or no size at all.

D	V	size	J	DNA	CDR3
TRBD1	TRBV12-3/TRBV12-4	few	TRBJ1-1	TGTGCCAGCAGGACAGGGAGGAAGAACACTGAAGCTTTCTTT	CASRTGRKNTEAFF
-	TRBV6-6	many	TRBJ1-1	TGTGCCAGCAGTTACAGGGACACTGAAGCTTTCTTT	CASSYRDTEAFF
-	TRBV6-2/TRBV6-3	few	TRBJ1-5	TGTGCCAGCAAGTTAGATAATCAGCCCCAGCATTTT	CASKLDNQPQHF
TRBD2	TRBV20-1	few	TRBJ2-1	TGCAGTGCTACAACTATCGGGGGGTCCTACAATGAGCAGTTCTTC	CSATTIGGSYNEQFF
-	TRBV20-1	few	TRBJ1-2	TGCAGTGCTCACTCGGGACTCTACTATGGCTACACCTTC	CSAHSGLYYGYTF
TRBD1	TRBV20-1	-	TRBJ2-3	TGCAGTGCCATAGGGGAACAGGGGTGGGTGACAGATACGCAGTATTTT	CSAIGEQGWVTDTQYF
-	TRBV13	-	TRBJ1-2	TGTGCCAGCAGAATCGCAGTTAACTATGGCTACACCTTC	CASRIAVNYGYTF
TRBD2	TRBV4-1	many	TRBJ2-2	TGCGCCAGCAGCCAAGGTGGGGGACTAAAAAAGGAGCTGTTTTTT	CASSQGGGLKKELFF
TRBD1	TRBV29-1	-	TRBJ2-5	TGCAGCGTGCCTGACAGGGCCGAAGAGACCCAGTACTTC	CSVPDRAEETQYF
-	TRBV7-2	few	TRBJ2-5	TGTGCCAGCAGCCCCGTTCGAGGCCCCCAAGAGACCCAGTACTTC	CASSPVRGPQETQYF
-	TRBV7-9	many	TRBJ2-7	TGTGCCAGCAGCTTAGCTGGGACCGAGCAGTACTTC	CASSLAGTEQYF
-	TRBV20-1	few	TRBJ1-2	TGCAGTGCTCAAGACCCATCATCAAAAAAAGGGGACTATGGCTACACCTTC	CSAQDPSSKKGDYGYTF
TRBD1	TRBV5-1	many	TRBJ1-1	TGCGCCAGCAGCAGGGACAGTACGGACACTGAAGCTTTCTTT	CASSRDSTDTEAFF
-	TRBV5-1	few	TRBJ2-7	TGCGCCAGCAGCTTGGGGGACCCTCGAAACTACGAGCAGTACTTC	CASSLGDPRNYEQYF
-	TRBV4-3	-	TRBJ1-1	TGCGCCAGCAGCCAAGCGACTGGATACCCTAACACTGAAGCTTTCTTT	CASSQATGYPNTEAFF
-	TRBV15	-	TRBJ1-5	TGTGCCACCAGCAGAGGGGCGCAGCGTCAGCCCCAGCATTTT	CATSRGAQRQPQHF
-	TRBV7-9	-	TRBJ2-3	TGTGCCAGCAGCCCACCCCCCTGGAGGATGAGTACAGATACGCAGTATTTT	CASSPPPWRMSTDTQYF
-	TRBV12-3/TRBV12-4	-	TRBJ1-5	TGTGCCAGCAGTGTTCGGGACAATCAGCCCCAGCATTTT	CASSVRDNQPQHF
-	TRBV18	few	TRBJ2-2	TGTGCCAGCTCACCACCGGCAGGAGCCGGGGAGCTGTTTTTT	CASSPPAGAGELFF
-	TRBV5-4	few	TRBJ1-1	TGTGCCAGCAGCGGGAGGGGAACTGAAGCTTTCTTT	CASSGRGTEAFF
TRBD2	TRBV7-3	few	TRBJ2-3	TGTGCCAGCAGCTTAAACGGACTAGCGGGGACAGATACGCAGTATTTT	CASSLNGLAGTDTQYF
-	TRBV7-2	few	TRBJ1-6	TGTGCCAGCAGCGTAGAGTCAGCCTATAATTCACCCCTCCACTTT	CASSVESAYNSPLHF
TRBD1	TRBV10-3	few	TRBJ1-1	TGTGCCATCAGTGTACAGGGGAGGTACACTGAAGCTTTCTTT	CAISVQGRYTEAFF
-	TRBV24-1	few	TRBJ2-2	TGTGCCACCAGTGGTCCGGGAAGTACCGGGGAGCTGTTTTTT	CATSGPGSTGELFF
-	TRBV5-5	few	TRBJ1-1	TGTGCCAGCAGCTTTACAGCAATGAACACTGAAGCTTTCTTT	CASSFTAMNTEAFF
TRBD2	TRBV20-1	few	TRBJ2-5	TGCAGTGCTAGCCGACTAGCTCTACAAGAGACCCAGTACTTC	CSASRLALQETQYF
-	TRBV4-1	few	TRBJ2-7	TGCGCCAGCAGCCAAGGTGGTGGCGGATCCTACGAGCAGTACTTC	CASSQGGGGSYEQYF
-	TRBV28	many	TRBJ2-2	TGTGCCAGCAGTTTAAAATATGCAGGCGGCGGGGAGCTGTTTTTT	CASSLKYAGGGELFF
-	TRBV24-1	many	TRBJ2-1	TGTGCCACCGCGATTGGCGGGACGGCATACAATGAGCAGTTCTTC	CATAIGGTAYNEQFF
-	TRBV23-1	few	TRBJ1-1	TGCGCCAACAAGAACACTGAAGCTTTCTTT	CANKNTEAFF